These 31 T cell receptor beta chains share one sample of origin, sequenced in a study of blood T cell repertoires in COVID-19. The assay was immunoSEQ multiplex PCR, and TCRdb's table has in-frame clones only and misses some. The repertoire consists of more than 85,000 clones, with approximately 82% occurring once and the leading ten covering around 8%. The sequencing sample was made of peripheral blood. The receptors come from a woman older than 75 with active or convalescent COVID-19.

This chain joins TRBV5-1 and TRBJ2-1; 12 bases are shared with TRBD2. The CDR3 runs 13 residues. V shed 6 bases, J shed 9 bases, and the junction held 4 bases outside the gene matches. Germline assignment: CDR1 SGHRS and CDR2 YFSETQ. The CDR3 protein is CASTILAGGEQFF. The CDR3 DNA reads as TGCGCCAGCACCATACTAGCGGGAGGTGAGCAGTTCTTC.

V is TRBV11-2 and J is TRBJ2-5; possible D gene TRBD2, 7 bases. The length of the CDR3 is 15 residues. Trimming stripped 7 bases from V and 5 bases from J, with 20 bases between. Germline values: CDR1 SGHAT, CDR2 FQNNGV. In DNA, the CDR3 is TGTGCCAGCATTCGGGGGGCGGGATACGCGGAGACCCAGTACTTC. Translated, it gives CASIRGAGYAETQYF.

The chain employs TRBV5-1 and TRBJ1-6, with 7 bases that match TRBD1. J was trimmed by 1 base and V by 3 bases; bases with no gene match: 1. CDR1 is SGHRS, CDR2 YFSETQ, per germline. This CDR3 is 15 amino acids long. As DNA, the CDR3 is TGCGCCAGCAGCTCGGGACAGTCCTATAATTCACCCCTCCACTTT. Its protein product is CASSSGQSYNSPLHF.

The V gene is TRBV18, the J gene TRBJ1-1; possibly TRBD1 for D (6 bases). The germline gives CDR1 KGHSH, CDR2 LQKENI. Trimming stripped 2 bases from V and 7 bases from J, with 14 bases between. CDR3 length equals 14 residues. CDR3 loop: CASSPSDSLGEAFF. DNA for the CDR3: TGTGCCAGCTCACCATCGGACAGCTTGGGTGAAGCTTTCTTT.

Turning to this clone: Germline and junction disagree at one end, which may indicate a read error. V usage is TRBV7-7 and J usage is TRBJ1-6; D is unresolved. This CDR3 spans 16 amino acids. Per the germline V gene, CDR1 is SSHAT and CDR2 is FNYEAQ (reference sequence). CDR3 region: CASSRIKWARCSPLHF. The CDR3 DNA reads TGTGCTAGCAGCAGGATCAAGTGGGCCCGGTGTTCACCCCTCCACTTT.

The chain recombines TRBV5-1 with TRBJ2-1; 8 nucleotides agree with TRBD1. CDR1 SGHRS and CDR2 YFSETQ come from the germline V gene. The CDR3 runs 15 residues. The V gene end was trimmed by 2 bases and the J gene end by 4 bases; junction bases not matched to a gene: 5. The CDR3 nucleotides are TGCGCCAGCAGCTTACAGGGGGGACCTTACAATGAGCAGTTCTTC. This gives the protein CASSLQGGPYNEQFF.

V usage is TRBV6-1 and J usage is TRBJ1-4; TRBD1 agrees at 7 bases. V shed 4 bases and J 10 bases; nucleotides not matched to a gene: 15. CDR1 MNHNS and CDR2 SASEGT come from the germline V gene. The CDR3 has 16 residues. The CDR3 bases are TGTGCCAGCAGTGCCGACAGGGTGGGGGGTGTAGGAAAACTGTTTTTT. Its translation: CASSADRVGGVGKLFF.

This clone was recorded only once. The chain joins TRBV5-1 to TRBJ2-5, with 9 bases matching TRBD1. From germline, CDR1 is SGHRS and CDR2 YFSETQ. This CDR3 is 13 amino acids long. With 4 bases clipped from V and 4 bases from J, the junction kept 2 bases outside the gene matches. Here the CDR3 reads CASSRQGVETQYF. DNA of the CDR3: TGCGCCAGCAGCCGACAGGGGGTAGAGACCCAGTACTTC.

This clone has a handful of counts. The rearrangement uses TRBV7-2 and TRBJ2-7, with 8 positions matching TRBD1. Germline loops: CDR1 SGHTA, CDR2 FQGNSA. CDR3 length: 14 amino acids. The ends lost 5 bases at V and 4 bases at J; junction bases unmatched: 7. The DNA of the CDR3 is TGTGCCAGCAGCGGGCGGACAGGGAGGTACGAGCAGTACTTC. It codes for CASSGRTGRYEQYF.

This sequence joins TRBV10-3 and TRBJ2-3, with 14 bases aligning to TRBD2. The germline CDR1 and CDR2 sequences are ENHRY and SYGVKD. This CDR3 is built from 16 residues. V lost 6 bases to trimming and J lost 6 bases; unmatched junction nucleotides: 8. Here the CDR3 DNA reads TGTGCCATCAGGAGACTAGCGGGAGGGCCTAGGGATACGCAGTATTTT. Amino acid sequence: CAIRRLAGGPRDTQYF.

In its sample, this clone was seen a few times. The J gene is TRBJ2-2, the V gene TRBV6-6; 12 nucleotides agree with TRBD2. The CDR3 runs 17 residues. Germline CDR1 and CDR2: MNHNY and SVGAGI (reference sequence). Trimming at V came to 5 bases and at J to 3 bases, leaving 7 bases not matched to a gene. CDR3 amino acids: CASSPPSGRADTGELFF. CDR3 bases: TGTGCCAGCAGTCCTCCTAGCGGGAGGGCCGACACCGGGGAGCTGTTTTTT.

V gene TRBV19 combines with J gene TRBJ2-2, with D uncertain. The CDR3 has 14 amino acids. From germline, CDR1 is LNHDA and CDR2 SQIVND (reference sequence). V lost 0 bases, J lost 4 bases, and 6 bases lay in between. CDR3 nucleotides: TGTGCCAGTAGTATAGACGGTCCCACCGGGGAGCTGTTTTTT. It is translated as CASSIDGPTGELFF. The whole variable domain, remainder taken from reference TRBV19 and TRBJ2-2, is DGGITQSPKYLFRKEGQNVTLSCEQNLNHDAMYWYRQDPGQGLRLIYYSQIVNDFQKGDIAEGYSVSREKKESFPLTVTSAQKNPTAFYLCASSIDGPTGELFFGEGSRLTVL.

This clone was recorded a few times. This chain connects TRBV7-9 to TRBJ2-3, with 7 bases matching TRBD1. Germline assignment: CDR1 SEHNR and CDR2 FQNEAQ (reference sequence). This CDR3 has 16 amino acids. V dropped 1 base and J dropped 0; count of bases not matched to a gene: 4. CDR3 nucleotide sequence: TGTGCCAGCAGCTTAGGTCAGACAGGGAGCACAGATACGCAGTATTTT. Translation gives CASSLGQTGSTDTQYF.

The rearrangement joins TRBV28 to TRBJ2-3, with 10 bases fitting TRBD1. This CDR3 is built from 16 residues. Germline V gene sequence: CDR1 MDHEN, CDR2 SYDVKM. V shed 4 bases, J shed 8 bases, and the junction held 12 bases outside the gene matches. This chain's CDR3 is CASSSQDRGIWRTQYF. The CDR3 region has the DNA TGTGCCAGCAGTTCCCAGGACAGGGGGATATGGCGTACGCAGTATTTT.

The V and J genes are TRBV6-5 and TRBJ1-5; no firm D call. Germline V gives CDR1 MNHEY, CDR2 SVGAGI. V was cut by 2 bases and J by 9 bases, with 11 bases left in between. This CDR3 has 13 residues. CDR3 sequence (DNA): TGTGCCAGCAGTTACGGCGCGGAACGGCCCCAGCATTTT. It is translated as CASSYGAERPQHF.

V is TRBV4-1 and J is TRBJ1-2; no clear D. Germline assignment: CDR1 MGHRA and CDR2 YSYEKL. The CDR3 length is 15 residues. V dropped 4 bases and J dropped 4 bases, with 16 bases sitting between them. Written as DNA, the CDR3 is TGCGCCAGCAGCCTATGGGCGTTCTGGGTCTATGGCTACACCTTC. It encodes CASSLWAFWVYGYTF.

V is TRBV7-9 and J is TRBJ2-7, with 12 bases fitting TRBD1. Germline lookup yields CDR1 SEHNR and CDR2 FQNEAQ (reference sequence). CDR3 length: 13 residues. V lost 5 bases to trimming and J lost 11 bases; unmatched junction nucleotides: 7. CDR3 region: CASSAGDRGREYF. CDR3 coding DNA: TGTGCCAGCAGCGCGGGGGACAGGGGGCGGGAGTACTTC.

The V call is TRBV7-3, the J call TRBJ2-3; D not certain. The V end lost 5 bases, the J end lost 4 bases, and 19 bases lay between the germline ends. CDR3 length: 16 residues. Germline V gene lookup returns CDR1 SGHTA and CDR2 FQGTGA. CDR3 coding DNA: TGTGCCAGCAGCCCAAAAGCAGCGAGGAACGCAGATACGCAGTATTTT. It yields the protein CASSPKAARNADTQYF. Combining the CDR3 with reference TRBV7-3 and TRBJ2-3 gives the whole variable domain GAGVSQTPSNKVTEKGKYVELRCDPISGHTALYWYRQSLGQGPEFLIYFQGTGAADDSGLPNDRFFAVRPEGSVSTLKIQRTERGDSAVYLCASSPKAARNADTQYFGPGTRLTVL.

This sequence joins TRBV5-4 and TRBJ2-2; no definite D call. V was trimmed by 4 bases and J by 4 bases, leaving 14 bases between them. CDR1 is SGHNT and CDR2 is YYREEE in the germline V gene (reference sequence). The CDR3 runs 15 residues. CDR3 protein: CASSRVSVGTGELFF. In DNA form, the CDR3 reads TGTGCCAGCAGCCGGGTATCTGTAGGCACCGGGGAGCTGTTTTTT.

The chain recombines TRBV6-2 or TRBV6-3 with TRBJ2-3; tentative D call: TRBD1 (5 bases). CDR1 MNHEY and CDR2 SVGEGT come from the germline V gene. Trimming took 0 bases from V and 7 from J, leaving 8 bases between them. CDR3 length equals 13 residues. The chain's CDR3 is CASSYSKGHTQYF. CDR3 sequence (DNA): TGTGCCAGCAGTTACTCGAAGGGGCATACGCAGTATTTT.

The V gene is TRBV29-1, the J gene TRBJ1-3, with TRBD1 identical over 8 bases. Germline V gene data show CDR1 as SQVTM and CDR2 as ANQGSEA. The CDR3 loop spans 16 amino acids. After removal of 6 bases from V and 3 bases from J, the junction contained 13 bases not matched to a gene. The CDR3 protein is CSVAKTQGVVGNTIYF. CDR3 nucleotide sequence: TGCAGCGTGGCAAAGACACAGGGGGTGGTTGGAAACACCATATATTTT.

The chain has TRBV2 and TRBJ1-1; D call uncertain. There are 17 residues in the CDR3. Looked up from germline, CDR1 is SNHLY and CDR2 is FYNNEI. Trimming removed 3 bases at V and 0 bases at J, with 17 bases between. The CDR3 loop is CASSESTVPAMNTEAFF. The DNA of the CDR3 is TGTGCCAGCAGTGAGAGCACAGTTCCCGCCATGAACACTGAAGCTTTCTTT.

This chain joins TRBV28 and TRBJ2-7, with TRBD1 as a possible D gene (6 bases). From germline, CDR1 is MDHEN and CDR2 SYDVKM. Trimming shortened V by 5 bases and J by 6 bases, and 17 bases separated the two germline ends. The CDR3 runs 14 residues. This CDR3 is CASSLPTGRGEQYF. The CDR3 bases are TGTGCCAGCAGTCTCCCGACAGGAAGGGGCGAGCAGTACTTC.

This clone was seen more than once but under ten times. The CDR3 nucleotides read TGTGCCAGCAGCCTGGCTCTAGCGGGCATGAGCTACGAGCAGTACTTC. Amino acid sequence: CASSLALAGMSYEQYF. The chain has TRBV4-2 and TRBJ2-7, with 8 bases fitting TRBD2. Germline CDR1 and CDR2: LGHNA and YNFKEQ. Trimming cost V 4 bases and J 3 bases; bases outside gene matches: 11. The CDR3 spans 16 residues.

J is TRBJ1-6 and V is TRBV10-3; 8 bases match TRBD1. The CDR3 covers 14 residues. Trimming at V came to 6 bases and at J to 7 bases, leaving 5 bases not matched to a gene. Germline-derived CDR1 and CDR2 are ENHRY and SYGVKD. The CDR3 sequence: CAIRLDRVNSPLHF. CDR3 bases: TGTGCCATCAGATTGGACAGGGTCAATTCACCCCTCCACTTT.

V and J are TRBV27 and TRBJ2-7, with D tentatively TRBD1 (6 bases). From germline, CDR1 is MNHEY and CDR2 SMNVEV (reference sequence). The CDR3 totals 14 residues. Trimming stripped 6 bases from V and 4 bases from J, with 16 bases between. Here the CDR3 DNA reads TGTGCCAGCAGCAGAGGACAGACACGGTACGAGCAGTACTTC. Amino acid sequence: CASSRGQTRYEQYF.

This chain uses TRBV5-1 with TRBJ2-1; D is unresolved. Deletions cut 1 base from V and 5 bases from J, with 7 bases between. This CDR3 has 13 residues. The germline gives CDR1 SGHRS, CDR2 YFSETQ. The CDR3 loop is CASSLTTHNEQFF. The CDR3 nucleotides read TGCGCCAGCAGCTTGACTACCCACAATGAGCAGTTCTTC.

The chain recombines TRBV5-1 with TRBJ2-1, with 8 bases identical to TRBD1. Germline CDR1 and CDR2: SGHRS and YFSETQ. The V and J ends lost 3 bases and 7 bases, in that order; junction bases with no gene match: 6. The CDR3 spans 14 residues. CDR3 region: CASSSGQGSNEQFF. The CDR3 DNA reads TGCGCCAGCAGCTCTGGACAGGGTTCGAATGAGCAGTTCTTC.

This CDR3 reads CASSRTGFNEKLFF. The CDR3 DNA reads as TGTGCCAGCAGCCGGACAGGGTTTAATGAAAAACTGTTTTTT. This chain links TRBV27 with TRBJ1-4, with 8 positions matching TRBD1. Germline loops: CDR1 MNHEY, CDR2 SMNVEV (reference sequence). With 6 bases clipped from V and 4 bases from J, the junction kept 4 bases outside the gene matches. This CDR3 has 14 residues.

The chain carries TRBV6-1 and TRBJ1-3, with D perhaps TRBD1 (5 bases). This CDR3 spans 17 amino acids. V was shortened by 3 bases and J by 0 bases, with 15 bases between the two germline ends. CDR1 is MNHNS, CDR2 SASEGT, per germline. For the CDR3, the DNA is TGTGCCAGCAGTGAGAGTGCAAGGGGAAGCTCTGGAAACACCATATATTTT. It is translated as CASSESARGSSGNTIYF.

V gene TRBV21-1 combines with J gene TRBJ2-5; TRBD2 is the table's D call, not checked against the DNA. TRBV21-1 is given as a pseudogene. The CDR3 is 14 residues long. Written as DNA, the CDR3 is TGTGCCAGCAGCACGGGAGGGCCTCGTGAGACCCAGTACTTC. Translated: CASSTGGPRETQYF.